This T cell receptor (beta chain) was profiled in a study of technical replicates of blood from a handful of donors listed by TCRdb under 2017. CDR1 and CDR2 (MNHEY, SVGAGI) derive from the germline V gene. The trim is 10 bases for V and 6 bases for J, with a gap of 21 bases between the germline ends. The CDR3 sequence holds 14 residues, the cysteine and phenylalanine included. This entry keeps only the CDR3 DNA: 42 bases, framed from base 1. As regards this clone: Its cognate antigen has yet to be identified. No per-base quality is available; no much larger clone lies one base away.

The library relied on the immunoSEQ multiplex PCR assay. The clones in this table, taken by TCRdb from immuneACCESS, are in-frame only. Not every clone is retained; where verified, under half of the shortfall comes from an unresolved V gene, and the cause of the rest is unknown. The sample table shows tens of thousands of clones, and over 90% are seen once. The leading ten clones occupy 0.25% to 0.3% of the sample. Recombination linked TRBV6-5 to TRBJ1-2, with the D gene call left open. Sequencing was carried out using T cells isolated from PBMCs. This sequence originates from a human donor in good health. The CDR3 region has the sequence CATLGGKSVHGYTF. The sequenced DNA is TGTGCCACCCTGGGAGGGAAATCAGTCCATGGCTACACCTTC.